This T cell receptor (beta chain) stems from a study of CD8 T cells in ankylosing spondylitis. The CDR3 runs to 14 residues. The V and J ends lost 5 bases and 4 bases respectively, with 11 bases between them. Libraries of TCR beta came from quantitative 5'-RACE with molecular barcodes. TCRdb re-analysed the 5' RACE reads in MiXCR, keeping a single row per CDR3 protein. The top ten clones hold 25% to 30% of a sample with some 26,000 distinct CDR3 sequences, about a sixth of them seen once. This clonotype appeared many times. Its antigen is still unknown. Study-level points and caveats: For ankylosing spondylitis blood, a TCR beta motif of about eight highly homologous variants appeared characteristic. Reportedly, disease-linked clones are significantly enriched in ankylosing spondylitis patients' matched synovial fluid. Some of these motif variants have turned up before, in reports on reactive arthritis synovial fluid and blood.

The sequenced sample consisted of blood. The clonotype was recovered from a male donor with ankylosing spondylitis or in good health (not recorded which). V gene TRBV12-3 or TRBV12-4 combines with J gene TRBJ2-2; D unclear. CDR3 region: CASSVTPSTGELFF. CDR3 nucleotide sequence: TGTGCCAGCAGTGTTACTCCGAGCACCGGGGAGCTGTTTTTT.